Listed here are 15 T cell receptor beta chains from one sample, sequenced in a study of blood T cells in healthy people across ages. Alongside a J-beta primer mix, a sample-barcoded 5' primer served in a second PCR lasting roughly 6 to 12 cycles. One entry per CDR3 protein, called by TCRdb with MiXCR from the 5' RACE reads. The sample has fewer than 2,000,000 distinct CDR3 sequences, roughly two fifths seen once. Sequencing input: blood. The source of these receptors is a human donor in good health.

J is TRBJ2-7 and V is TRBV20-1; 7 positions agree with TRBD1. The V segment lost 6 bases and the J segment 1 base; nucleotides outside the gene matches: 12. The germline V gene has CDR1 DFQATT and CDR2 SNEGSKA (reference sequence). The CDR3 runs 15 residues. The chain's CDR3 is CSAPLSQGESYEQYF. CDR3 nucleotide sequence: TGCAGTGCCCCCTTGTCCCAGGGGGAATCCTACGAGCAGTACTTC.

The CDR3 region is CASRQGEDTQYF. DNA for the CDR3: TGTGCCAGCAGACAGGGTGAAGATACGCAGTATTTT. J is TRBJ2-3 and V is TRBV28; the D gene is possibly TRBD1 (6 bases). CDR3 length equals 12 residues. Between the trimmed V and J ends, which lost 6 bases and 5 bases, there was a span of 9 bases. Germline-derived CDR1 and CDR2 are MDHEN and SYDVKM.

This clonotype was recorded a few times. The CDR3 bases are TGTGCCAGCACCGGGCCCACTGAAGCTTTCTTT. Its translation is CASTGPTEAFF. The J gene is TRBJ1-1, the V gene TRBV12-3 or TRBV12-4; D remains ambiguous. The CDR3 loop spans 11 amino acids. With 7 bases removed from V and 4 bases from J, the gap between germline ends came to 7 bases.

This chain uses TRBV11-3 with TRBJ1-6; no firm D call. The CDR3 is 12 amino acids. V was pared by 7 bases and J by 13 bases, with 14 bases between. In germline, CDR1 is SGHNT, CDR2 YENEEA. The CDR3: CASTQSGSPLHF. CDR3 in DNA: TGTGCCAGCACTCAGAGCGGAAGCCCCCTCCACTTT.

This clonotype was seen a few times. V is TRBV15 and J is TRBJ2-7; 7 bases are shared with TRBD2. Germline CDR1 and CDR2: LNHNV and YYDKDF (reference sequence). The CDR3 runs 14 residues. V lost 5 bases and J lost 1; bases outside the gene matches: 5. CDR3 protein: CATSVRGNSYEQYF. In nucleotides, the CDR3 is TGTGCCACCAGCGTGCGGGGGAATTCCTACGAGCAGTACTTC.

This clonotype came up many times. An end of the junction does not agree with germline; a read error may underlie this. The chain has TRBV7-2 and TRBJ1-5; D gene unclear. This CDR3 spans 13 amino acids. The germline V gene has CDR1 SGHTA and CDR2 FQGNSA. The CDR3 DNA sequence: TGCGCCAGCAGCCTCTCACGCGATCAGCCCCAGCATTTT. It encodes CASSLSRDQPQHF.

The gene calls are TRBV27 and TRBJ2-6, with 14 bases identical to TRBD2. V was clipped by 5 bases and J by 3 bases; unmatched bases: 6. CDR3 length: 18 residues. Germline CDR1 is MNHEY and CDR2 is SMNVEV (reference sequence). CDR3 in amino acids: CASSVRLAGGRGANVLTF. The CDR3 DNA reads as TGTGCCAGCAGTGTGCGACTAGCGGGGGGGCGTGGGGCCAACGTCCTGACTTTC. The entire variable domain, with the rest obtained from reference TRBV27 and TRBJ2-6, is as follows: EAQVTQNPRYLITVTGKKLTVTCSQNMNHEYMSWYRQDPGLGLRQIYYSMNVEVTDKGDVPEGYKVSRKEKRNFPLILESPSPNQTSLYFCASSVRLAGGRGANVLTFGAGSRLTVL.

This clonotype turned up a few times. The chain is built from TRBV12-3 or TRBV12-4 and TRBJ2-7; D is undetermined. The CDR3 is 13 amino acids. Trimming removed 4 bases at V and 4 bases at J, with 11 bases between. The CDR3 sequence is CASSSANRYEQYF. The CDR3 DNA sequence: TGTGCCAGCAGTTCGGCGAACAGATACGAGCAGTACTTC.

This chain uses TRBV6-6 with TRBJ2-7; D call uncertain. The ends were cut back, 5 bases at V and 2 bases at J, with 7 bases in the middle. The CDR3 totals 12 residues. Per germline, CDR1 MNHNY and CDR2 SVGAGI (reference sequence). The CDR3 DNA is TGTGCCAGCAGTGTTGCGGCCTACGAGCAGTACGTC. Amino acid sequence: CASSVAAYEQYV.

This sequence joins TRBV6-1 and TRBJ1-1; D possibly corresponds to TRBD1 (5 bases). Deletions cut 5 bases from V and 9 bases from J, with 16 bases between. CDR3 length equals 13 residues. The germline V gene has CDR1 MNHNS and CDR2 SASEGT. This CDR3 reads CASSQITGAQAFF. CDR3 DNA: TGTGCCAGCAGTCAGATTACAGGAGCGCAAGCTTTCTTT.

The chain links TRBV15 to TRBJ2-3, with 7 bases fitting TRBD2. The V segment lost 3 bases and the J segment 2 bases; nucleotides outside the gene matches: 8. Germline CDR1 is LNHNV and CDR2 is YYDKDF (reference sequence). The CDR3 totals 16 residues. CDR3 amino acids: CATSSTRGGFTDTQYF. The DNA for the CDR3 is TGTGCCACCAGCAGTACTCGCGGGGGTTTCACAGATACGCAGTATTTT.

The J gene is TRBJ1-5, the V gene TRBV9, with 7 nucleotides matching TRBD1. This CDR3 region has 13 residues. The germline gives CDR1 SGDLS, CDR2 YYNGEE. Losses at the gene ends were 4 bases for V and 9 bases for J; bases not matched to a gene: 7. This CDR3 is CASSPIPGGPQHF. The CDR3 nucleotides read TGTGCCAGCAGCCCCATCCCAGGGGGGCCCCAGCATTTT. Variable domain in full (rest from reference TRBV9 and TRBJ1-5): DSGVTQTPKHLITATGQRVTLRCSPRSGDLSVYWYQQSLDQGLQFLIQYYNGEERAKGNILERFSAQQFPDLHSELNLSSLELGDSALYFCASSPIPGGPQHFGDGTRLSIL.

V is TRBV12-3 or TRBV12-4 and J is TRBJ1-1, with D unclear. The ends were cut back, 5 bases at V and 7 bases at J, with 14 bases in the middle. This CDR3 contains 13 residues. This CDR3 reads CASSNKGFDEAFF. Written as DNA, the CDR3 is TGTGCCAGCAGTAATAAGGGTTTCGATGAAGCTTTCTTT.

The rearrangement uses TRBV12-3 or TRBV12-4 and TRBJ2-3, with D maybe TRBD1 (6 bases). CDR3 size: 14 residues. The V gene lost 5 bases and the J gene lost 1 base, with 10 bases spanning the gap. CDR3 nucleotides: TGTGCCAGCAGTCCAGGGGACCGCACAGATACGCAGTATTTT. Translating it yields CASSPGDRTDTQYF.

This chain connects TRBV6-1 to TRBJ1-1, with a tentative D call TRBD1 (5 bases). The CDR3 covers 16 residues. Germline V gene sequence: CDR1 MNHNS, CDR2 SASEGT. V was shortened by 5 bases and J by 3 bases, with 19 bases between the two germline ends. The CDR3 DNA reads TGTGCCAGCAGTATCCAGGGCGGAGGGATCGACACTGAAGCTTTCTTT. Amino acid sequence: CASSIQGGGIDTEAFF.